This T cell receptor (beta chain) emerged from a study of CD8+ T cells in alopecia areata. Extracted RNA was reverse transcribed, and the resulting cDNA served as sequencing template. Profiling relied on immunoSEQ multiplex PCR, and the TCRdb table lists in-frame clones only, not all of them. This sample has 200,000 to 250,000 clones; 64% occur once, and the top ten carry roughly 4.2%. Overall study results and limits: The study also sequences resident alphabeta T cells of normal skin in scalp samples. Significant decreases in scalp clonality and expanded CD8+ clones followed tofacitinib treatment.

V shed 4 bases, J shed 11 bases, and the junction held 7 bases outside the gene matches. This CDR3 comprises 13 residues. The germline CDR1 and CDR2 sequences are MGHDK and SYGVNS. Treatment defined: oral pan-JAK inhibitor, 5-10 mg twice daily. There are a few counts of this clone. Its antigen remains unidentified. The source was CD4+ T cells sorted from blood, collected at week 4, from a patient treated with tofacitinib. This TCR was recovered from a human donor with alopecia areata. J is TRBJ2-5 and V is TRBV25-1; 10 positions agree with TRBD1. The CDR3 DNA is TGTGCCAGCAGTGGGACAGGGGGGGTCCCTCAGTACTTC. It specifies CASSGTGGVPQYF.